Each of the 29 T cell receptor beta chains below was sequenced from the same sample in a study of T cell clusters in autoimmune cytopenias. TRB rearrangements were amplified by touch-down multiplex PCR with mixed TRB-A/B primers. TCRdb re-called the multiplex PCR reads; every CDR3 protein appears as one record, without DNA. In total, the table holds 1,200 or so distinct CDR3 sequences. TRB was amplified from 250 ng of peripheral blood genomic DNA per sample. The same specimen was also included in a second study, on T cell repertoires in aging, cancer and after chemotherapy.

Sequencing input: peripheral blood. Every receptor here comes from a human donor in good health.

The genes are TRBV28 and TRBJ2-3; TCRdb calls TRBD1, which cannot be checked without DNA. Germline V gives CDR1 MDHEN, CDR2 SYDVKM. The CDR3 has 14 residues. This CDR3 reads CASSFLAGTDTQYF. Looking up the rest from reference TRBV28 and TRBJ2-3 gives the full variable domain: DVKVTQSSRYLVKRTGEKVFLECVQDMDHENMFWYRQDPGLGLRLIYFSYDVKMKEKGDIPEGYSVSREKKERFSLILESASTNQTSMYLCASSFLAGTDTQYFGPGTRLTVL.

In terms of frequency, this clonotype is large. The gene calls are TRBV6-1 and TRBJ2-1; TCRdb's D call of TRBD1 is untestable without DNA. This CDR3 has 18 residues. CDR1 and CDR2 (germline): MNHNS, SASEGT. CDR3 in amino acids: CASSGRVGYRPTMDEQFF.

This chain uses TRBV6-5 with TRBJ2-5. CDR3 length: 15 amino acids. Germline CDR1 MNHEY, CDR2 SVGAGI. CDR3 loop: CASSYSLRIKETQYF.

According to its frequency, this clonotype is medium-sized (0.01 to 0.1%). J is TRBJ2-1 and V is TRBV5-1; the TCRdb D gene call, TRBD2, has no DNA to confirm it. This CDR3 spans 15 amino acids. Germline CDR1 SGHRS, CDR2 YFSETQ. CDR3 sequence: CASSLGAGGYNEQFF.

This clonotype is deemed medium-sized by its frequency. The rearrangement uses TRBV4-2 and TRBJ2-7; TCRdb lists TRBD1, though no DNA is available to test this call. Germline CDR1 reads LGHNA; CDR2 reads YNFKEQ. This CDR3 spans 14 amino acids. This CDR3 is CASSPKGAAGEQYF.

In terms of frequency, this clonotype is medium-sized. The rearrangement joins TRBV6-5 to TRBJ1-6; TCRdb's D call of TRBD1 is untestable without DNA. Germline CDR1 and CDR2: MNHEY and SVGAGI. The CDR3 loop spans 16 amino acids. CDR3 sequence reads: CASSYTQTGLGSPLHF.

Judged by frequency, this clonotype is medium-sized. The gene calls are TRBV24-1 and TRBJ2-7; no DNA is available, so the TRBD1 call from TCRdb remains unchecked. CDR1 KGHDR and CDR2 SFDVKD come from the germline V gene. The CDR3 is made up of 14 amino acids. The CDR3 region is CATSDLDSAYEQYF.

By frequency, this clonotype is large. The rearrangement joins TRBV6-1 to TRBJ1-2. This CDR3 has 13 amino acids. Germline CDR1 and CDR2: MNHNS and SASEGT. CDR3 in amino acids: CASSRGANYGYTF.

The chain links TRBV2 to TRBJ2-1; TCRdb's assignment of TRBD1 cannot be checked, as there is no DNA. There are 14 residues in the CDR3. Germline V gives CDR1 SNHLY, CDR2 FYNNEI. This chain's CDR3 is CASSEVGTVNEQFF.

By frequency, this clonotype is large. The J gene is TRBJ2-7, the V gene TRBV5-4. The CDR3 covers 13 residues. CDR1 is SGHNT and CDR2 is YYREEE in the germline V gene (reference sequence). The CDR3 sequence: CASSLELRPEQYF.

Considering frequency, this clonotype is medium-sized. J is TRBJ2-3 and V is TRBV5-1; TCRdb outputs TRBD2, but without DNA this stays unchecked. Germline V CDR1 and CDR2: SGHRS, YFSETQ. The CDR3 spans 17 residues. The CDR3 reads CASSLGAASGSPDTQYF. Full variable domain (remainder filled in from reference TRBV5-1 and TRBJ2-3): KAGVTQTPRYLIKTRGQQVTLSCSPISGHRSVSWYQQTPGQGLQFLFEYFSETQRNKGNFPGRFSGRQFSNSRSEMNVSTLELGDSALYLCASSLGAASGSPDTQYFGPGTRLTVL.

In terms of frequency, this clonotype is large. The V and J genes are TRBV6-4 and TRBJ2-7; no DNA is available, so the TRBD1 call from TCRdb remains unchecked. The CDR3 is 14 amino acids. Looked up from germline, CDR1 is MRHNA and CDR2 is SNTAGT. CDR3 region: CASSEGTGNYEQYF.

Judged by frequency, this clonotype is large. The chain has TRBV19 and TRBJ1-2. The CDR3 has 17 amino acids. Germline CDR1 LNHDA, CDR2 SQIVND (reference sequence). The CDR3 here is CASSPTLYEIFQNGYTF.

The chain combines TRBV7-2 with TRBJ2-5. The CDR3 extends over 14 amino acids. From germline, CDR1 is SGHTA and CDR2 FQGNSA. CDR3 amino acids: CASSLVRQLETQYF.

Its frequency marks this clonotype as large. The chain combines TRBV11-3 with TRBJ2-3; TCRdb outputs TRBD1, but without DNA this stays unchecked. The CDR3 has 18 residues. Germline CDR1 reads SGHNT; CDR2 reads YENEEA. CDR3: CASSLEWALMGEKDTQYF.

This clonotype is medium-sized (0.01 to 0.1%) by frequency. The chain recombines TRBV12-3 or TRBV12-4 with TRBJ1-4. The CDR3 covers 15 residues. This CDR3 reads CASSDPIGGSGKRFF.

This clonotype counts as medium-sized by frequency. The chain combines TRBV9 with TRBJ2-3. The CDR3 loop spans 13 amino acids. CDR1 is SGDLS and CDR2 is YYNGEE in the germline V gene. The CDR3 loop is CASSAQVTDTQYF.

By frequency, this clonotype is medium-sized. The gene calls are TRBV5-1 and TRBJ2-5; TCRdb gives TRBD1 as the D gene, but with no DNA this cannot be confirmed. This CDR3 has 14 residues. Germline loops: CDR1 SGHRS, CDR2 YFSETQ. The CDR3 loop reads CASSSQGQGETQYF.

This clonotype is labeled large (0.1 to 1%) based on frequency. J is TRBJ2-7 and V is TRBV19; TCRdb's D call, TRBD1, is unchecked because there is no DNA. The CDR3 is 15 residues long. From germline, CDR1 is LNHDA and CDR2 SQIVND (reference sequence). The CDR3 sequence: CASSPVQARDSEQYF.

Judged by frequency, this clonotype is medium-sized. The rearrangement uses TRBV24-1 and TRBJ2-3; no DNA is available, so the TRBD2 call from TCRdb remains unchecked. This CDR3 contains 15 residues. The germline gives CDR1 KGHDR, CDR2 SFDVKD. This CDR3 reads CATSDRTSGRDTQYF.

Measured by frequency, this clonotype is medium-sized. This chain's CDR3 is CASSPRAQQPQHF. The gene calls are TRBV12-3 or TRBV12-4 and TRBJ1-5; the TCRdb call, TRBD1, lacks DNA for checking. The CDR3 covers 13 residues.

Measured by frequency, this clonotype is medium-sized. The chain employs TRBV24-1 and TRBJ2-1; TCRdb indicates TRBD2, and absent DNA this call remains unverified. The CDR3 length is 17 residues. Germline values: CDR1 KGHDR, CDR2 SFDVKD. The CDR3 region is CATSDRRDSSSYNEQFF.

The CDR3 reads CSALHSGISYNEQFF. The chain links TRBV20-1 to TRBJ2-1; TCRdb's assignment of TRBD2 cannot be checked, as there is no DNA. CDR1 and CDR2 from the germline V gene are DFQATT and SNEGSKA (reference sequence). This CDR3 has 15 amino acids.

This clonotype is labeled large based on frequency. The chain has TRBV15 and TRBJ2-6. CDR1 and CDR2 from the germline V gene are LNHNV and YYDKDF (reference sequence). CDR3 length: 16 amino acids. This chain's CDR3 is CATSREQGIGANVLTF.

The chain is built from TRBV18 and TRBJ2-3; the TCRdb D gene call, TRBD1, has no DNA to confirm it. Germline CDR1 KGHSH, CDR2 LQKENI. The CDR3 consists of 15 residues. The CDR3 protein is CASSRGSGRTDTQYF.

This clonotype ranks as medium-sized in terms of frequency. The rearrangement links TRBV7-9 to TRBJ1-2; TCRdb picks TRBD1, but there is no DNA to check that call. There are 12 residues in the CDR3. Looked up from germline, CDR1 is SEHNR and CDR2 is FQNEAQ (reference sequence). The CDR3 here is CASRKQGAGYTF.

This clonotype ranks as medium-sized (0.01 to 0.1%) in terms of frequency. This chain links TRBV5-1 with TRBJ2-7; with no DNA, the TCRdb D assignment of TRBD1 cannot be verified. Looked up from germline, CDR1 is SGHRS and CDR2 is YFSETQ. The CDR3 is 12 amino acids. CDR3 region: CASTDRGYEQYF.

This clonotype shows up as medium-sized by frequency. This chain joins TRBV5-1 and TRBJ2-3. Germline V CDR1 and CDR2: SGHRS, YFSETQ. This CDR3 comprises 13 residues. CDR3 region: CASSLEPLDPQYF.

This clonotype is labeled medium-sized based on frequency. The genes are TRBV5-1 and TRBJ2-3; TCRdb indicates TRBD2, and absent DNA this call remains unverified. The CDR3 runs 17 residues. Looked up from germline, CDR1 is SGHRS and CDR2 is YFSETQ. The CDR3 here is CASSSTTSGISTDTQYF. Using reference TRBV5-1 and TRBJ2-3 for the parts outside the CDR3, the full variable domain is KAGVTQTPRYLIKTRGQQVTLSCSPISGHRSVSWYQQTPGQGLQFLFEYFSETQRNKGNFPGRFSGRQFSNSRSEMNVSTLELGDSALYLCASSSTTSGISTDTQYFGPGTRLTVL.